The present T cell receptor (beta chain) was sequenced within a study of blood T cell repertoires in COVID-19. Study in general: T cells, B-cell-depleted T cells, or PBMCs provided the cDNA or gDNA that served as material.

The V gene end was trimmed by 4 bases and the J gene end by 7 bases; junction bases not matched to a gene: 14. The length of the CDR3 is 17 residues. The V gene's germline CDR1 is SGHKS and CDR2 YYEKEE (reference sequence). Profiling relied on immunoSEQ multiplex PCR, and the TCRdb table lists in-frame clones only, not all of them. The sample carries roughly 380,000 clones, roughly 77% recorded once. The sequenced sample consisted of peripheral blood. This receptor was obtained from a human donor with acute or convalescent COVID-19. The donor label of this sample is uncertain. V and J are TRBV5-5 and TRBJ1-6; TRBD1 matches 7 bases. The CDR3 DNA reads as TGTGCCAGCAGCCAGGCGCCCCGGCAGGGGGTAAATTCACCCCTCCACTTT. Translation gives CASSQAPRQGVNSPLHF.